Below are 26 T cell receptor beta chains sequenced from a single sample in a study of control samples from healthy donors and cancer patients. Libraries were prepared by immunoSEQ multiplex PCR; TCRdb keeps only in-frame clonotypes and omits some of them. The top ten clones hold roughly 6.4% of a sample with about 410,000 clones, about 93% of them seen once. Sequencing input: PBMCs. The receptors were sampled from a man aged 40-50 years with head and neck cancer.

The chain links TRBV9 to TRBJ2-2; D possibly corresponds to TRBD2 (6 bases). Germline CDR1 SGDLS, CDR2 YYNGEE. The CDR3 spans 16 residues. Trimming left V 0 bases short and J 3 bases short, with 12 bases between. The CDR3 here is CASSVASGVYTGELFF. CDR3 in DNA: TGTGCCAGCAGCGTAGCCTCGGGAGTGTACACCGGGGAGCTGTTTTTT.

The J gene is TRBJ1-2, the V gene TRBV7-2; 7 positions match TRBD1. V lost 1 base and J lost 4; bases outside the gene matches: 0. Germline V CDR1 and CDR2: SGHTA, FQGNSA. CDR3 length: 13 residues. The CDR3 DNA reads TGTGCCAGCAGCTTAGAGGGGGCCTATGGCTACACCTTC. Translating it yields CASSLEGAYGYTF.

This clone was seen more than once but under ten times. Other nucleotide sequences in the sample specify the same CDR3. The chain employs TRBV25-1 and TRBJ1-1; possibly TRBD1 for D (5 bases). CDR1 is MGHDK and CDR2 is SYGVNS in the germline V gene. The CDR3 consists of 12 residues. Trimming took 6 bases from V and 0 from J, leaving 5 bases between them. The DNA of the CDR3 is TGTGCCAGCAGAGGGGTGAACACTGAAGCTTTCTTT. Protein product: CASRGVNTEAFF.

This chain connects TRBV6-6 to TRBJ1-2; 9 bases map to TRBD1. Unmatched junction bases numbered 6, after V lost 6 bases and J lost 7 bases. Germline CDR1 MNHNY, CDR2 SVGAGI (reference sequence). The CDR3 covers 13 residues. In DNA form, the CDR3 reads TGTGCCAGCAGCCTGGGACAGGGCGTTGGCTACACCTTC. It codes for CASSLGQGVGYTF.

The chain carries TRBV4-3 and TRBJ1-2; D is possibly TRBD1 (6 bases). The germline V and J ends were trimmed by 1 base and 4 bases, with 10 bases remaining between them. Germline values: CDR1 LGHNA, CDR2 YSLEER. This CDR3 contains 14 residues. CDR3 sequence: CASSQAGAFYGYTF. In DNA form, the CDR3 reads TGCGCCAGCAGCCAAGCGGGGGCGTTCTATGGCTACACCTTC.

This chain's CDR3 is CASSQGGRDGPFRWAFF. Here the CDR3 DNA reads TGCGCCAGCAGCCAAGGGGGAAGGGACGGACCGTTCAGATGGGCTTTCTTT. This rearrangement joins TRBV4-1 to TRBJ1-1; the D gene is possibly TRBD1 (5 bases). Trimming cost V 1 base and J 11 bases, with 26 bases left between them. This CDR3 spans 17 amino acids. Germline V lookup: CDR1 MGHRA, CDR2 YSYEKL.

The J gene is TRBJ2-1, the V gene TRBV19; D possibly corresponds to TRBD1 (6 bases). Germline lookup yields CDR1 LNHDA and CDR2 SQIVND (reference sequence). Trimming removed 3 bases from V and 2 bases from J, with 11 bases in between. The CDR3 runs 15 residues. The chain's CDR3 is CASSIQGQAYNEQFF. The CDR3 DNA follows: TGTGCCAGTAGTATTCAGGGGCAGGCCTACAATGAGCAGTTCTTC.

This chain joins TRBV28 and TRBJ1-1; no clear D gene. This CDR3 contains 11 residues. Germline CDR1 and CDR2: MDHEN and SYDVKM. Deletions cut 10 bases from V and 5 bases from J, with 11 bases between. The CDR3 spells CATTITTEAFF. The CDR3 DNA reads TGTGCCACTACAATTACTACTGAAGCTTTCTTT.

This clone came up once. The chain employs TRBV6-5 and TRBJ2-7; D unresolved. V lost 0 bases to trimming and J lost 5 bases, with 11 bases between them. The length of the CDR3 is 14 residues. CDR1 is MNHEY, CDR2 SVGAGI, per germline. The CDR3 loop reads CASSYSSGRHEQYF. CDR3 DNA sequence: TGTGCCAGCAGTTACTCGTCTGGCAGACACGAGCAGTACTTC.

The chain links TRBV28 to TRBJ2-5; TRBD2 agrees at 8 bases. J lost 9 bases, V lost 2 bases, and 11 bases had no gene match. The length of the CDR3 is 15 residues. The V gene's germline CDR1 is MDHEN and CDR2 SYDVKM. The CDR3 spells CASSLPAGAGIAQYF. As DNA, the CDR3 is TGTGCCAGCAGTTTACCAGCGGGGGCCGGAATTGCCCAGTACTTC.

The CDR3 DNA is TGTGCCAGCAGTCCCCGAGCCGACTCCTACGAGCAGTACTTC. Translation gives CASSPRADSYEQYF. The chain uses TRBV28 and TRBJ2-7; the D is unclear. Germline V gene data show CDR1 as MDHEN and CDR2 as SYDVKM. There are 14 residues in the CDR3. V was shortened by 5 bases and J by 0 bases, with 11 bases between the two germline ends.

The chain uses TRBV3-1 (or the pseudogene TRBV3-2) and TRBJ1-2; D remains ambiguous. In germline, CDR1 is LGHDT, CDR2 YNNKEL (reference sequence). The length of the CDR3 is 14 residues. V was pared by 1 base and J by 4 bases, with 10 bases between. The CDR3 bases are TGTGCCAGCAGCCAAGTAAGTGGCCCCTATGGCTACACCTTC. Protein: CASSQVSGPYGYTF.

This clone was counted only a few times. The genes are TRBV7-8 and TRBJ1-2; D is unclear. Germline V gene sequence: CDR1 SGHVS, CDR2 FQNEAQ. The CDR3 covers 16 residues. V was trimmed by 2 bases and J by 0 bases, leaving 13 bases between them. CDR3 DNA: TGTGCCAGCAGCTTAATGGGCGGGTCAGCTAACTATGGCTACACCTTC. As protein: CASSLMGGSANYGYTF.

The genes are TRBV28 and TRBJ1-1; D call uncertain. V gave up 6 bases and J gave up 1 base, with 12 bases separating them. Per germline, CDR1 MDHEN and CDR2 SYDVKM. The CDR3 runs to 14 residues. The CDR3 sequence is CASRLVLPNTEAFF. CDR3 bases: TGTGCCAGCAGACTGGTCCTACCGAACACTGAAGCTTTCTTT. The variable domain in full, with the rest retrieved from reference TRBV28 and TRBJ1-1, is DVKVTQSSRYLVKRTGEKVFLECVQDMDHENMFWYRQDPGLGLRLIYFSYDVKMKEKGDIPEGYSVSREKKERFSLILESASTNQTSMYLCASRLVLPNTEAFFGQGTRLTVV.

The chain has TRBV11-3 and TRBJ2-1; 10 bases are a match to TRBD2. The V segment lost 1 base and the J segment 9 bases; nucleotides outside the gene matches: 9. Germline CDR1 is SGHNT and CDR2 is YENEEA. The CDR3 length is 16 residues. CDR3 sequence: CASSLAGLAGVGEQFF. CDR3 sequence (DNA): TGTGCCAGCAGCTTAGCCGGCCTAGCGGGGGTGGGTGAGCAGTTCTTC.

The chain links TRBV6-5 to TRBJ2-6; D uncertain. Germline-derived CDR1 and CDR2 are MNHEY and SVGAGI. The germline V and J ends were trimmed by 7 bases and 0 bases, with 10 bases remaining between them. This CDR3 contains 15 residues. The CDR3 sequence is CASTSQPSGANVLTF. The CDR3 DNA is TGTGCCAGCACTTCTCAGCCCTCTGGGGCCAACGTCCTGACTTTC.

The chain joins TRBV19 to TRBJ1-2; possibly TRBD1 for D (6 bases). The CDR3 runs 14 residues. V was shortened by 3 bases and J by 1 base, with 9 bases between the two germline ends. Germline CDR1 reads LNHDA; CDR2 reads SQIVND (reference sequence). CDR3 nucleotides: TGTGCCAGTAGTATGCCCAGGGGTAACTATGGCTACACCTTC. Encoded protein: CASSMPRGNYGYTF.

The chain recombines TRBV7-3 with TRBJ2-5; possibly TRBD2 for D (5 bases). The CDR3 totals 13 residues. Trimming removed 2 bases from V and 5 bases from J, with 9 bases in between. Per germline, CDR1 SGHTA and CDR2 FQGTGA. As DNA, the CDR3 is TGTGCCAGCAGCTTAGAACGAGGGGAGACCCAGTACTTC. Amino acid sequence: CASSLERGETQYF.

CDR3 sequence reads: CASSQGLAGGQNTQYF. In DNA, the CDR3 is TGTGCCAGCAGCCAAGGATTAGCGGGGGGGCAAAATACGCAGTATTTT. V gene TRBV3-1 (or the pseudogene TRBV3-2) combines with J gene TRBJ2-3, with TRBD2 matching 11 bases. After removal of 1 base from V and 7 bases from J, the junction contained 7 bases not matched to a gene. The V gene's germline CDR1 is LGHDT and CDR2 YNNKEL (reference sequence). The CDR3 contains 16 residues.

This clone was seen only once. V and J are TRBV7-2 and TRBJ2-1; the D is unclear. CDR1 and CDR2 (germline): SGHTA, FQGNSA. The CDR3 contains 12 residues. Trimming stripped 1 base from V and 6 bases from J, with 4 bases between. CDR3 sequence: CASSLVGNEQFF. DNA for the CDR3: TGTGCCAGCAGCTTAGTTGGCAATGAGCAGTTCTTC.

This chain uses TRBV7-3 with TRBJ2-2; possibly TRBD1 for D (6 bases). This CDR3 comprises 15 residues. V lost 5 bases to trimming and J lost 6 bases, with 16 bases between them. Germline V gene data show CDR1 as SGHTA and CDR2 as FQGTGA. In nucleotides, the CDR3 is TGTGCCAGCAGCCAAAATCAGGGGAGCGCCGGGGAGCTGTTTTTT. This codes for CASSQNQGSAGELFF.

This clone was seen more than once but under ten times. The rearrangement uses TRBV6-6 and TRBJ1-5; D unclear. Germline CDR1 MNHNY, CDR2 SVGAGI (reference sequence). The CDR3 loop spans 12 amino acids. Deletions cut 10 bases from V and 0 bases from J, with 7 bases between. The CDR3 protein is CATLHSNQPQHF. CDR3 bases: TGTGCCACCCTCCATAGCAATCAGCCCCAGCATTTT.

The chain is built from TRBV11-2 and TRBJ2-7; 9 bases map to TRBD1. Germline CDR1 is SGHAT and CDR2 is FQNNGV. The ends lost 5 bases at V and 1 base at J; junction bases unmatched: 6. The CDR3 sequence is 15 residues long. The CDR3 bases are TGTGCCAGCAGCCCCGACAGGGGGTTTTCCTACGAGCAGTACTTC. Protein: CASSPDRGFSYEQYF. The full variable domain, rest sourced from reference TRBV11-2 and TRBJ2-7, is EAGVAQSPRYKIIEKRQSVAFWCNPISGHATLYWYQQILGQGPKLLIQFQNNGVVDDSQLPKDRFSAERLKGVDSTLKIQPAKLEDSAVYLCASSPDRGFSYEQYFGPGTRLTVT.

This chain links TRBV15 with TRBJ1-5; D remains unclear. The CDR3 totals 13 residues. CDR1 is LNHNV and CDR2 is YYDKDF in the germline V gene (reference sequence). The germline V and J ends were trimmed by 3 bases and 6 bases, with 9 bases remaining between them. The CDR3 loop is CATSRGLGQPQHF. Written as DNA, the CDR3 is TGTGCCACCAGCAGGGGATTGGGTCAGCCCCAGCATTTT.

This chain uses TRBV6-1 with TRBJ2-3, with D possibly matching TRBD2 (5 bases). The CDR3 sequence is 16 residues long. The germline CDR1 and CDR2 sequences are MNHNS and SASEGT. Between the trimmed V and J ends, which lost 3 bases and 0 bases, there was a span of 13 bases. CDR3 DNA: TGTGCCAGCAGTGATTTGAGCGGAGCTAGCACAGATACGCAGTATTTT. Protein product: CASSDLSGASTDTQYF.

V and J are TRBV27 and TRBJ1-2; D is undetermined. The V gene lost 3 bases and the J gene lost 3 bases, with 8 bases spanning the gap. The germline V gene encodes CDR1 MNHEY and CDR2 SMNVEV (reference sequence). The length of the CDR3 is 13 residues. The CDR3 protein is CASSFGEYYGYTF. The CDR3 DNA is TGTGCCAGCAGTTTTGGTGAATACTATGGCTACACCTTC.